The next 25 T cell receptor beta chains were all read from a single sample in a study of response to subunit inactivated influenza vaccine (dated by TCRdb to the late 2010s). Library generation was performed with RT-PCR. The data were produced on an Illumina HiSeq 2500. TCRdb reanalyzed the raw reads on its own, using fastp at Q25 for trimming and MiXCR for clone calling, and kept in-frame beta chains. All rows with the same CDR3 protein become a single entry with the most common DNA and genes. The table for this sample lists approximately 530,000 distinct CDR3 sequences; more than 7% of them were counted only once. The ten most abundant clones make up about an eighth of the sample. The material sequenced was PBMCs from blood, taken about 23 months after vaccination. The receptor source for this set is a man aged 45 to 75 who received an inactivated influenza vaccine. Donor details come from another sample of the same person, matched by shared clones.

Many counts were recorded for this clonotype. The CDR3, as DNA: TGCAGTGCTTTTATCGGGACAGGGGTTTACGAGCAGTACTTC. Its protein product is CSAFIGTGVYEQYF. This sequence joins TRBV20-1 and TRBJ2-7, with TRBD1 identical over 10 bases. J was trimmed by 4 bases and V by 5 bases; bases with no gene match: 8. Germline V gene sequence: CDR1 DFQATT, CDR2 SNEGSKA (reference sequence). This CDR3 is 14 amino acids long.

This clonotype was seen only a few times. CDR3 bases: TGTGCCAGCAGCTTAGGTCCAGGGGGGAATGGCTACACCTTC. Encoded protein: CASSLGPGGNGYTF. The chain has TRBV7-6 and TRBJ1-2; TRBD1 matches 7 bases. V lost 1 base and J lost 6; bases outside the gene matches: 5. Germline values: CDR1 SGHVS, CDR2 FNYEAQ. The CDR3 contains 14 residues.

The V gene is TRBV29-1, the J gene TRBJ2-1, with 10 bases matching TRBD1. Per the germline V gene, CDR1 is SQVTM and CDR2 is ANQGSEA. This CDR3 comprises 12 residues. With V trimmed by 7 bases and J by 8 bases, 5 bases remained unmatched. CDR3 residues: CSGAGQGHEQFF. The CDR3 DNA sequence: TGCAGCGGCGCGGGACAGGGGCATGAGCAGTTCTTC.

At least ten counts were recorded for this clonotype. This sequence joins TRBV6-5 and TRBJ1-1, with D possibly being TRBD1 (5 bases). Germline CDR1 MNHEY, CDR2 SVGAGI. Trimming shortened V by 3 bases and J by 8 bases, and 25 bases separated the two germline ends. The CDR3 is 17 residues long. The CDR3 reads CASSYSSPYRGTGEAFF. The CDR3 region has the DNA TGTGCCAGCAGTTATTCCTCACCCTACCGCGGGACGGGAGAAGCTTTCTTT.

The chain is built from TRBV29-1 and TRBJ2-3, with TRBD2 identical over 11 bases. This CDR3 region has 14 residues. CDR1 is SQVTM, CDR2 ANQGSEA, per germline. Trimming cost V 6 bases and J 5 bases; bases outside gene matches: 7. CDR3 sequence (DNA): TGCAGCGTGGGTGTAGCGGGGGGGCGAGATACGCAGTATTTT. This translates into CSVGVAGGRDTQYF.

In its sample, this clonotype was seen a few times. This chain links TRBV7-6 with TRBJ2-7; D might be TRBD1 (8 bases). Trimming pared 0 bases from V and 1 base from J, leaving 19 bases between. This CDR3 is 18 amino acids long. CDR1 and CDR2 from the germline V gene are SGHVS and FNYEAQ. The CDR3 loop is CASSLAGAGTGSSYEQYF. CDR3 coding DNA: TGTGCCAGCAGCTTAGCGGGAGCGGGGACAGGTAGTTCCTACGAGCAGTACTTC.

The sample holds a few counts of this clonotype. The chain links TRBV4-1 to TRBJ2-5, with D possibly being TRBD2 (5 bases). CDR3 size: 16 residues. Per the germline V gene, CDR1 is MGHRA and CDR2 is YSYEKL. The V end lost 5 bases, the J end lost 9 bases, and 25 bases lay between the germline ends. CDR3 coding DNA: TGCGCCAGCAGCACAAGCGGACCCCCGCTAGGTGGGTCCCAGTACTTC. This translates into CASSTSGPPLGGSQYF.

This clonotype was recorded at least ten times. The chain joins TRBV5-1 to TRBJ2-2; D is undetermined. CDR1 SGHRS and CDR2 YFSETQ come from the germline V gene. There are 16 residues in the CDR3. Trimming pared 7 bases from V and 2 bases from J, leaving 18 bases between. The CDR3 spells CASQEIRDSNTGELFF. The CDR3 DNA reads TGCGCCAGCCAGGAAATAAGGGATTCAAACACCGGGGAGCTGTTTTTT.

The sample holds many counts of this clonotype. J is TRBJ1-2 and V is TRBV13; perhaps TRBD1 as D (5 bases). Trimming cost V 0 bases and J 8 bases, with 16 bases left between them. The CDR3 is 15 amino acids. Looked up from germline, CDR1 is PRHDT and CDR2 is FYEKMQ (reference sequence). The chain's CDR3 is CASSLGTGSGFGYTF. The CDR3 bases are TGTGCCAGCAGCTTAGGAACAGGTTCGGGGTTCGGCTACACCTTC.

There are a few counts of this clonotype. This chain joins TRBV4-3 and TRBJ2-1; unclear D gene. The germline V and J ends were trimmed by 0 bases and 0 bases, with 12 bases remaining between them. CDR1 is LGHNA, CDR2 YSLEER, per germline. The CDR3 contains 17 residues. DNA of the CDR3: TGCGCCAGCAGCCAAGATAGGCCTGGAAGCTCCTACAATGAGCAGTTCTTC. The encoded protein is CASSQDRPGSSYNEQFF.

This clonotype was recorded a few times. A single base separates this from a much larger clone, so it may be a read error. The V gene is TRBV20-1, the J gene TRBJ1-1, with a tentative D call TRBD1 (6 bases). The germline CDR1 and CDR2 sequences are DFQATT and SNEGSKA (reference sequence). The CDR3 spans 17 residues. CDR3 DNA: TGCTGTGCTAGAGATCTAGCAGGGGTTACCATGAACACTGAAGCTTTCTTT. Translation gives CCARDLAGVTMNTEAFF.

Notes on this clonotype: The junction differs from germline at one of its ends, possibly a read error. This sequence joins TRBV6-5 and TRBJ2-5; 11 bases agree with TRBD2. This CDR3 has 15 amino acids. Per the germline V gene, CDR1 is MNHEY and CDR2 is SVGAGI. The CDR3 DNA follows: TGTGCCATCAGTTCCATCACTAGCGGGGGAGAGACCCAGTACTTC. The encoded protein is CAISSITSGGETQYF.

The rearrangement links TRBV20-1 to TRBJ2-1, with D maybe TRBD2 (6 bases). CDR3 length equals 15 residues. V was cut by 3 bases and J by 1 base, with 13 bases left in between. The germline V gene encodes CDR1 DFQATT and CDR2 SNEGSKA (reference sequence). CDR3 coding DNA: TGCAGTGCTAGGGCCCCGGGGAGGTCCTACAATGAGCAGTTCTTC. Its translation: CSARAPGRSYNEQFF.

There are a few counts of this clonotype. J is TRBJ1-1 and V is TRBV7-9; D uncertain. CDR1 is SEHNR and CDR2 is FQNEAQ in the germline V gene (reference sequence). V lost 2 bases, J lost 6 bases, and 10 bases lay in between. The length of the CDR3 is 13 residues. CDR3: CASSLRSHAEAFF. The CDR3, as DNA: TGTGCCAGCAGCTTAAGATCTCACGCTGAAGCTTTCTTT. Full variable domain (remainder filled in from reference TRBV7-9 and TRBJ1-1): DTGVSQNPRHKITKRGQNVTFRCDPISEHNRLYWYRQTLGQGPEFLTYFQNEAQLEKSRLLSDRFSAERPKGSFSTLEIQRTEQGDSAMYLCASSLRSHAEAFFGQGTRLTVV.

There are many counts of this clonotype. The V gene is TRBV7-2, the J gene TRBJ2-4, with 9 bases that match TRBD2. Germline V gives CDR1 SGHTA, CDR2 FQGNSA. CDR3 length: 17 amino acids. Losses at the gene ends were 6 bases for V and 7 bases for J; bases not matched to a gene: 16. Here the CDR3 reads CASSYKLAGTLGNIQYF. CDR3 nucleotides: TGTGCCAGCAGTTATAAACTAGCGGGCACGCTGGGGAACATTCAGTACTTC. Looking up the rest from reference TRBV7-2 and TRBJ2-4 gives the full variable domain: GAGVSQSPSNKVTEKGKDVELRCDPISGHTALYWYRQSLGQGLEFLIYFQGNSAPDKSGLPSDRFSAERTGGSVSTLTIQRTQQEDSAVYLCASSYKLAGTLGNIQYFGAGTRLSVL.

V gene TRBV15 combines with J gene TRBJ2-7; 9 nucleotides line up with TRBD2. The germline V gene encodes CDR1 LNHNV and CDR2 YYDKDF (reference sequence). This CDR3 region has 14 residues. V trimming: 6 bases; J trimming: 6 bases; junction bases outside the gene matches: 9. This chain's CDR3 is CATSPAGGPREQYF. Here the CDR3 DNA reads TGTGCCACCAGTCCGGCGGGGGGGCCCCGCGAGCAGTACTTC.

This clonotype appeared a few times. V gene TRBV20-1 combines with J gene TRBJ2-5; D remains ambiguous. V was clipped by 3 bases and J by 1 base, with 9 bases between them. The CDR3 runs to 13 residues. Per the germline V gene, CDR1 is DFQATT and CDR2 is SNEGSKA (reference sequence). CDR3 nucleotides: TGCAGTGCTAGTAGACCGACCCAAGAGACCCAGTACTTC. Protein product: CSASRPTQETQYF.

There are many counts of this clonotype. The gene calls are TRBV20-1 and TRBJ1-2; D is unclear. Germline loops: CDR1 DFQATT, CDR2 SNEGSKA (reference sequence). The CDR3 runs 9 residues. V lost 4 bases and J 7 bases, leaving 4 bases between the germline ends. CDR3 nucleotides: TGCAGTGCTATGGCTGGCTACACCTTC. Amino acid sequence: CSAMAGYTF.

This clonotype was recorded a few times. V is TRBV6-2 or TRBV6-3 and J is TRBJ2-1, with TRBD2 matching 12 bases. CDR3 size: 16 residues. With 5 bases clipped from V and 7 bases from J, the junction kept 9 bases outside the gene matches. Germline CDR1 and CDR2: MNHEY and SVGEGT. CDR3 protein: CASSQRRLAGVNEQFF. The CDR3 DNA follows: TGTGCCAGCAGTCAACGGAGACTAGCGGGAGTGAATGAGCAGTTCTTC.

V is TRBV5-1 and J is TRBJ1-4; D unresolved. V dropped 0 bases and J dropped 6 bases, with 3 bases sitting between them. Germline CDR1 is SGHRS and CDR2 is YFSETQ. The CDR3 loop spans 12 amino acids. CDR3 residues: CASSLEDEKLFF. CDR3 DNA: TGCGCCAGCAGCTTGGAGGATGAAAAACTGTTTTTT.

This chain uses TRBV4-3 with TRBJ2-7; 7 bases match TRBD1. This CDR3 is 13 amino acids long. Looked up from germline, CDR1 is LGHNA and CDR2 is YSLEER. Trimming removed 3 bases from V and 5 bases from J; junction bases left unmatched: 4. The CDR3: CASSHEQGHEQYF. CDR3 nucleotides: TGCGCCAGCAGCCATGAACAGGGGCACGAGCAGTACTTC.

Ten or more counts support this clonotype. The V and J genes are TRBV12-3 or TRBV12-4 and TRBJ2-1; maybe TRBD2 (6 bases). V lost 5 bases, J lost 6 bases, and 17 bases lay in between. The CDR3 totals 15 residues. Here the CDR3 DNA reads TGTGCCAGCAGTGCGACTAGTGGCTTCGGCAATGAGCAGTTCTTC. As protein: CASSATSGFGNEQFF.

This clonotype was found many times. J is TRBJ2-2 and V is TRBV10-3; TRBD2 agrees at 9 bases. Looked up from germline, CDR1 is ENHRY and CDR2 is SYGVKD. The ends lost 10 bases at V and 0 bases at J; junction bases unmatched: 6. The CDR3 consists of 15 residues. Here the CDR3 DNA reads TGTGCCACCCGGACTAGCGCCGCGAACACCGGGGAGCTGTTTTTT. Translation gives CATRTSAANTGELFF.

The chain uses TRBV28 and TRBJ1-2; no reliable D call. V was clipped by 3 bases and J by 0 bases, with 11 bases between them. Germline V lookup: CDR1 MDHEN, CDR2 SYDVKM. CDR3 length: 15 amino acids. CDR3 sequence: CASSFGVKANYGYTF. The DNA for the CDR3 is TGTGCCAGCAGTTTTGGGGTTAAAGCTAACTATGGCTACACCTTC.

This clonotype was observed a few times. This chain links TRBV7-8 with TRBJ2-7; 7 bases fit TRBD2. The V gene's germline CDR1 is SGHVS and CDR2 FQNEAQ. J lost 3 bases, V lost 5 bases, and 10 bases had no gene match. This CDR3 has 15 residues. The CDR3 loop is CASSRDGLEDYEQYF. The CDR3 coding sequence is TGTGCCAGCAGCCGAGACGGACTAGAGGACTACGAGCAGTACTTC.